The clone carrying this T cell receptor beta chain has more than one count but fewer than ten. Original methodology: Amplification with reference gene primers provided the estimates of nucleated cell counts. Clones were sequenced by immunoSEQ multiplex PCR, and TCRdb holds only the in-frame ones, with some missing. D and trimming come from the DNA, and the V and J calls and clone size come from that table. This sample has 70,000 or so clones, with 79% found just once. This specimen comes from a study of blood T cell repertoires in COVID-19. Study-wide context: Donors in the United States, Italy and Spain gave samples during acute or convalescent COVID-19.

The germline gives CDR1 SNHLY, CDR2 FYNNEI. Losses at the gene ends were 5 bases for V and 3 bases for J; bases not matched to a gene: 12. CDR3 length: 16 residues. This TCR was sampled from a human donor in a cohort sampled during active COVID-19. Material: peripheral blood. This chain joins TRBV2 and TRBJ1-1; 7 positions agree with TRBD1. CDR3 region: CASSKEQGYGDTEAFF. The CDR3 nucleotides read TGTGCCAGCAGTAAAGAACAGGGGTATGGCGACACTGAAGCTTTCTTT.